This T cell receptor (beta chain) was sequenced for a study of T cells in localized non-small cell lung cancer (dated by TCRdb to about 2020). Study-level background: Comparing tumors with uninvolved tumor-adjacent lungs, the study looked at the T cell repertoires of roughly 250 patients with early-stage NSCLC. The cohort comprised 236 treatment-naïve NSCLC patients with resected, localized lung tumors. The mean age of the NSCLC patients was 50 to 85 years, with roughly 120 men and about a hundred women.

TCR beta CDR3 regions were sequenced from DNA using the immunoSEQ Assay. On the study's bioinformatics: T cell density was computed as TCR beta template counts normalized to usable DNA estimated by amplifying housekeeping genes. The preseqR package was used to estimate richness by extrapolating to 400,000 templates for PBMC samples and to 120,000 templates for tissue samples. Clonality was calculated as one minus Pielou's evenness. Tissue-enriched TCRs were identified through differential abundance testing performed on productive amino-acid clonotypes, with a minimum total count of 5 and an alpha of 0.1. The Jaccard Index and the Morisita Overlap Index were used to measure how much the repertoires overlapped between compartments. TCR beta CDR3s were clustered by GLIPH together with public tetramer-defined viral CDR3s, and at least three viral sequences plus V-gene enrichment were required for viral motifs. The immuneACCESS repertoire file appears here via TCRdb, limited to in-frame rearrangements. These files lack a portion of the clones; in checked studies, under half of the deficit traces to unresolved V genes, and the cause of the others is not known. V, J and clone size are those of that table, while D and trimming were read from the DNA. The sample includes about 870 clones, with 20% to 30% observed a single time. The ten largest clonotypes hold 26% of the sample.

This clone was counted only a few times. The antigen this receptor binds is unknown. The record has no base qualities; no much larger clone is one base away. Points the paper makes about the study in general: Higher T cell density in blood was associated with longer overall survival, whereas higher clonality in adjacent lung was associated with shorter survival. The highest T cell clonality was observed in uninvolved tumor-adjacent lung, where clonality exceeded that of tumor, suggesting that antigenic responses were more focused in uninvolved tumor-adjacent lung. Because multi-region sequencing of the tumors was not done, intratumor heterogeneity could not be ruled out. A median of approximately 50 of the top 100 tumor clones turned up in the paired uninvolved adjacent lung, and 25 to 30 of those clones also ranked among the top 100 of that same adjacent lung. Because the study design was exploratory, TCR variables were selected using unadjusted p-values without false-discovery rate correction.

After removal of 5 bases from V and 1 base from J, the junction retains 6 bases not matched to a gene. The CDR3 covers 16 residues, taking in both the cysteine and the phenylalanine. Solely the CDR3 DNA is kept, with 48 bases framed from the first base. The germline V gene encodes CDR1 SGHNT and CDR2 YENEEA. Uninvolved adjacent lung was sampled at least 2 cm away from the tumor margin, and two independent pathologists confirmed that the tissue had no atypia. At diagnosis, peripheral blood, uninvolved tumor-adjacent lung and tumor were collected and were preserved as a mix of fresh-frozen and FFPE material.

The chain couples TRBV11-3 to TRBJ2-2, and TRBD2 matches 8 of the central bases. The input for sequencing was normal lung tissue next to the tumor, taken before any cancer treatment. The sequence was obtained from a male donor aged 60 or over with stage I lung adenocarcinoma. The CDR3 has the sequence CASSPTGGLNTGELFF. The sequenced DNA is TGTGCCAGCAGCCCCACGGGAGGGTTGAACACCGGGGAGCTGTTTTTT.